This TCR beta chain derives from a study of cytomegalovirus exposure and HLA in healthy donors. Across the study: Earlier findings included 117 million unique TCR beta sequences obtained from roughly 200 million T cells. General study points: By a later analysis, the bulk of CMV-associated TCR beta chains appeared HLA-restricted. The majority of TCR sequences were rare, yet some public TCRs appeared in many donors.

This PCR relied on a set of 60 Vbeta primers and 13 Jbeta primers. Measured with immunoSEQ multiplex PCR; TCRdb has only the in-frame clones, and not every one. The repertoire has under 150,000 clones, around 80% of them found once; the top ten carry over 2%. Trimming took off 7 bases at V and 4 bases at J, with 16 bases between the two ends. CDR1 is SGHTA and CDR2 is FQGTGA in the germline V gene. The CDR3 extends over 15 amino acids. Regarding donors, all were healthy bone marrow donors. Regarding this clone: Its antigen is currently unknown.

This clonotype originated in a man in his fifties in good health and CMV-seronegative. This chain connects TRBV7-3 to TRBJ2-2, with TRBD2 as a possible D gene (6 bases). The sample consisted of PBMCs. The DNA of the CDR3 is TGTGCCAGCACCATAGGAGGGAGTAGCACCGGGGAGCTGTTTTTT. This codes for CASTIGGSSTGELFF.